The clone carrying this T cell receptor beta chain was recorded once. Its antigen is not known. TCRdb's table, derived via immunoSEQ multiplex PCR, lists solely in-frame clones and lacks some. The sample includes roughly 100,000 clones, approximately 85% of them seen just once. The CDR3 totals 14 residues. Trimming removed 1 base from V and 4 bases from J, with 11 bases in between. Germline V gene sequence: CDR1 SGHRS, CDR2 YFSETQ. This entry belongs to a study of T cell clones after liver transplantation. In the study overall: A pre-transplant mixed lymphocyte reaction with TCRbeta sequencing defined graft-donor-reactive clones followed in post-transplant blood. Whole-study findings and limits: Post-transplant time points were not standardized, so conclusions are preliminary. In two subjects, few donor cells limited the measurable donor-reactive repertoire. Donor-reactive sequences fell more than third party-reactive ones, suggesting partial deletion.

The V call is TRBV5-1, the J call TRBJ2-5; no clear D. The sequence was obtained from a human donor who received a liver transplant. The specimen was CD4+ T cells from blood, collected before liver transplant. This chain's CDR3 is CASSLPFQVETQYF. CDR3 bases: TGCGCCAGCAGCTTGCCCTTTCAAGTAGAGACCCAGTACTTC.